This TCR beta chain derives from a study of early T cells in non-severe SARS-CoV-2 infection. About the study: Sequencing targeted bulk RNA from unsorted whole blood, leaving chains unpaired.

The V gene lost 5 bases and the J gene lost 6 bases, with 14 bases spanning the gap. Germline assignment: CDR1 SGHTA and CDR2 FQGNSA. The length of the CDR3 is 15 residues. TCRdb independently ran MiXCR on the 5' RACE reads; one entry per CDR3 protein. This sample has roughly 90,000 distinct CDR3 sequences; roughly 14% occur once, and the top ten carry less than 0.6%. The chain couples TRBV7-2 to TRBJ1-6; tentatively, D is TRBD1 (6 bases). Material: whole blood. This clonotype was sampled from an adult who was a healthcare worker with PCR-confirmed SARS-CoV-2 infection or an uninfected control (not recorded which). DNA for the CDR3: TGTGCCAGCAGCACCTACAGGGCCAGTAATTCACCCCTCCACTTT. Translation gives CASSTYRASNSPLHF.